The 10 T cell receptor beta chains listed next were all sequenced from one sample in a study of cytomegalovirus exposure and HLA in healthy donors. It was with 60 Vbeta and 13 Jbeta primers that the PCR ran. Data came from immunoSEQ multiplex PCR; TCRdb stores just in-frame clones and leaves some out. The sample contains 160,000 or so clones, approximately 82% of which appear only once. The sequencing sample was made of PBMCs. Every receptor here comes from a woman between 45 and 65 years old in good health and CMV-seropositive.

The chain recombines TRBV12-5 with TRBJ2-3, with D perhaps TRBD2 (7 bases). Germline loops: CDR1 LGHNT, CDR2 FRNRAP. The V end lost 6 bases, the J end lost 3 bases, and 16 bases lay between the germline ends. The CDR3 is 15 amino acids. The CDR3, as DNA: TGTGCTAGTGGACGTAGGGGGGGCGGAACAGATACGCAGTATTTT. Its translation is CASGRRGGGTDTQYF.

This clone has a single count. This CDR3 reads CASSERTGDYSNQPQHF. The CDR3 nucleotides are TGCGCCAGCAGTGAAAGGACAGGGGATTATAGCAATCAGCCCCAGCATTTT. This sequence joins TRBV10-1 and TRBJ1-5, with 9 bases aligning to TRBD1. From germline, CDR1 is WNHNN and CDR2 SYGVQD (reference sequence). The CDR3 totals 17 residues. The ends lost 3 bases at V and 0 bases at J; junction bases unmatched: 6.

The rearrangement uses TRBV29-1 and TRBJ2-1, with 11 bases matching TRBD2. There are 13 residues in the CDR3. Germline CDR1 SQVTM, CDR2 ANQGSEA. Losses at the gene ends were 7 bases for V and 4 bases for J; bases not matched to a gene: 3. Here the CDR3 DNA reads TGCAGCGCCGGGACTAGCGGATACAATGAGCAGTTCTTC. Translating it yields CSAGTSGYNEQFF.

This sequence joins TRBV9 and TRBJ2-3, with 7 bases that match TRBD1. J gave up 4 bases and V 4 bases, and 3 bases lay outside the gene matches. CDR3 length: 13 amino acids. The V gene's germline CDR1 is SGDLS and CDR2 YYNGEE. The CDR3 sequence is CASSSRGSDTQYF. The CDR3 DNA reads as TGTGCCAGCAGCTCCAGGGGGTCAGATACGCAGTATTTT.

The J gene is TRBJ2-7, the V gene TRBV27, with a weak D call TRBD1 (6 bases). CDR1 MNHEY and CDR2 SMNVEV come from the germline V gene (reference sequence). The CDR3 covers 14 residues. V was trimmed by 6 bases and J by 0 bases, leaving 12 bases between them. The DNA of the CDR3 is TGTGCCAGCAGGTCAACAGGGATCTCCTACGAGCAGTACTTC. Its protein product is CASRSTGISYEQYF.

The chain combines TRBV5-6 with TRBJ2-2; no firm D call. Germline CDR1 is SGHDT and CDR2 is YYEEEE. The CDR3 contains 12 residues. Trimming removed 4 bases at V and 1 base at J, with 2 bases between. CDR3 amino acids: CASSLNTGELFF. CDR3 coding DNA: TGTGCCAGCAGCCTGAACACCGGGGAGCTGTTTTTT. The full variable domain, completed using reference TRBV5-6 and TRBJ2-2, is DAGVTQSPTHLIKTRGQQVTLRCSPKSGHDTVSWYQQALGQGPQFIFQYYEEEERQRGNFPDRFSGHQFPNYSSELNVNALLLGDSALYLCASSLNTGELFFGEGSRLTVL.

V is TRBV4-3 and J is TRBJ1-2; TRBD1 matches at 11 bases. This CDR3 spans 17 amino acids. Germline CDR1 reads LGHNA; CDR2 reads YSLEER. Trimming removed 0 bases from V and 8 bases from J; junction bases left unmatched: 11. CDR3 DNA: TGCGCCAGCAGCCAAGACCCCACCGGACAGGGGGCAAGAGGCTACACCTTC. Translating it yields CASSQDPTGQGARGYTF.

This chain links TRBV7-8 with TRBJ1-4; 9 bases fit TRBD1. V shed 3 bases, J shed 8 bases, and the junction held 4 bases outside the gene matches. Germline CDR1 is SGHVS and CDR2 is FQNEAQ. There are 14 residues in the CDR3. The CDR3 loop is CASSFWTGEEKLFF. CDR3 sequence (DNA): TGTGCCAGCAGCTTCTGGACAGGGGAGGAAAAACTGTTTTTT.

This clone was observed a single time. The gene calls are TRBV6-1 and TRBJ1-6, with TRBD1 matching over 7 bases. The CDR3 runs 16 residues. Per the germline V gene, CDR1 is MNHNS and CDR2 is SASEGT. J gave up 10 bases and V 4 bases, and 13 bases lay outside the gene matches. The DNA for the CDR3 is TGTGCCAGCAGTGGTCTGGGACAGACCCCCGGGTCACCCCTCCACTTT. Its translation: CASSGLGQTPGSPLHF.

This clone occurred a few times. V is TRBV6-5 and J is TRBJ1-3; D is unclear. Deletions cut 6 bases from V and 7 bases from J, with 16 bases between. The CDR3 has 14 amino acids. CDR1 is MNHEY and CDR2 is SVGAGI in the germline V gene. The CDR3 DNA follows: TGTGCCAGCAGGCTACAGAGCTCTTTGAACACCATATATTTT. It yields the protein CASRLQSSLNTIYF.